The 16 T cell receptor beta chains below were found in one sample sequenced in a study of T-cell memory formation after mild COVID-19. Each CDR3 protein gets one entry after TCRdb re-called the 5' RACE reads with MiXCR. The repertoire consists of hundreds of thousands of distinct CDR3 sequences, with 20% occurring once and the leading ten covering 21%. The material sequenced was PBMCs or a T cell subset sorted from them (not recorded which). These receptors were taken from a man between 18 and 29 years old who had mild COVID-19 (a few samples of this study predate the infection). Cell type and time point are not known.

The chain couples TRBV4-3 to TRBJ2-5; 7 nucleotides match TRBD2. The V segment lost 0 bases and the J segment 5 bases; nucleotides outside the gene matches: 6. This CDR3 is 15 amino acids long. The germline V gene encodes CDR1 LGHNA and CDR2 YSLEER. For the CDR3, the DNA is TGCGCCAGCAGCCAAGAGGGGACTACAAGGGAGACCCAGTACTTC. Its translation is CASSQEGTTRETQYF.

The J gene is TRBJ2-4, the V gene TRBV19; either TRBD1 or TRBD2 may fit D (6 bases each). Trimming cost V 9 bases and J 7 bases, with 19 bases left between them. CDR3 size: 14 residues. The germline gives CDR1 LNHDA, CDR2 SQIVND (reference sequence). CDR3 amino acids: CASPSPGAGNIQYF. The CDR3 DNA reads TGTGCCAGCCCCTCGCCGGGGGCCGGGAACATTCAGTACTTC.

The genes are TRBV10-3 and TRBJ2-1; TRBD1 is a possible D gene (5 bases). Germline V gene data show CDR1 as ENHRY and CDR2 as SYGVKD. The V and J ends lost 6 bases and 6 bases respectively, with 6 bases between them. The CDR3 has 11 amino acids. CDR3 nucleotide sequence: TGTGCCATCAGGCAGGGCAATGAGCAGTTCTTC. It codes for CAIRQGNEQFF.

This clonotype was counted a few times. The CDR3 DNA is TGCAGTGCTCTCCGTACTAGCGGGGGGATCGATGAGCAGTTCTTC. Protein product: CSALRTSGGIDEQFF. This chain uses TRBV20-1 with TRBJ2-1; TRBD2 matches at 12 bases. Germline lookup yields CDR1 DFQATT and CDR2 SNEGSKA (reference sequence). Trimming at V came to 5 bases and at J to 8 bases, leaving 10 bases not matched to a gene. This CDR3 is built from 15 residues.

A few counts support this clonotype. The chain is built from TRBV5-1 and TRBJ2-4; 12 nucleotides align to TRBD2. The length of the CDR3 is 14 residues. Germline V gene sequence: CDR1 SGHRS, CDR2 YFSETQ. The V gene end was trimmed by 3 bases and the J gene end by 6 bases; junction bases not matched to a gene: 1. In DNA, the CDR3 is TGCGCCAGCAGCTCGGGACTAGCGGGAAACATTCAGTACTTC. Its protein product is CASSSGLAGNIQYF.

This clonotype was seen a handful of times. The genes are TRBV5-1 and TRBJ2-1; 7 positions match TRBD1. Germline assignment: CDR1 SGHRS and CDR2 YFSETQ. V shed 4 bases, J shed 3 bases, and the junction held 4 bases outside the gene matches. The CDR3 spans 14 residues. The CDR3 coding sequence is TGCGCCAGCAGCCCGGGACAGAACTACAATGAGCAGTTCTTC. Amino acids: CASSPGQNYNEQFF.

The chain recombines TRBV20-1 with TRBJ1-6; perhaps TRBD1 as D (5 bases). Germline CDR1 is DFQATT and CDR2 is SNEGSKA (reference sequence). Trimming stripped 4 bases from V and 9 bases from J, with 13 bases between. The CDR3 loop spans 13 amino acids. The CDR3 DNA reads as TGCAGTGCTATCCCCAGGGCCGGTTCACCCCTCCACTTT. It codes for CSAIPRAGSPLHF.

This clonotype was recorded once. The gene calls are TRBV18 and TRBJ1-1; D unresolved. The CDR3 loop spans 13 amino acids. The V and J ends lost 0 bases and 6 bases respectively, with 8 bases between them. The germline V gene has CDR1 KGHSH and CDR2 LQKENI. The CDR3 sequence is CASSPPSSAEAFF. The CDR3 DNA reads TGTGCCAGCTCACCACCCTCCTCGGCTGAAGCTTTCTTT.

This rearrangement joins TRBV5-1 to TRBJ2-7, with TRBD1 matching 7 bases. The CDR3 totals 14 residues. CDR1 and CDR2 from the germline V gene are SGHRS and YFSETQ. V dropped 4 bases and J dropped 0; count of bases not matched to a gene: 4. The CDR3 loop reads CASSTGQLSYEQYF. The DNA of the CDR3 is TGCGCCAGCAGCACGGGACAGCTCTCCTACGAGCAGTACTTC.

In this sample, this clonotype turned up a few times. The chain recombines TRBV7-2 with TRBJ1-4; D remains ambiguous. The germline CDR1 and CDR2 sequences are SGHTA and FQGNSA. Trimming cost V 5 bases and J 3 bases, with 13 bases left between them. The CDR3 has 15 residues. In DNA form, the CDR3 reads TGTGCCAGCAGCCCCAGTGTTAGCCCTAATGAAAAACTGTTTTTT. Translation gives CASSPSVSPNEKLFF. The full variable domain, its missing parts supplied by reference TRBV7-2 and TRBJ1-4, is GAGVSQSPSNKVTEKGKDVELRCDPISGHTALYWYRQSLGQGLEFLIYFQGNSAPDKSGLPSDRFSAERTGGSVSTLTIQRTQQEDSAVYLCASSPSVSPNEKLFFGSGTQLSVL.

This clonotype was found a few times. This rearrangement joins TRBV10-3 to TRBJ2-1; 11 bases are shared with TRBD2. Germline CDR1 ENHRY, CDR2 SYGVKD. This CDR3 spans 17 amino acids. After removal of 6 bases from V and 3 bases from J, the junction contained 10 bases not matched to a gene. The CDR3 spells CAIRDSLGTSGYNEQFF. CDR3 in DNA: TGTGCCATCAGGGATTCTCTCGGGACTAGCGGCTACAATGAGCAGTTCTTC.

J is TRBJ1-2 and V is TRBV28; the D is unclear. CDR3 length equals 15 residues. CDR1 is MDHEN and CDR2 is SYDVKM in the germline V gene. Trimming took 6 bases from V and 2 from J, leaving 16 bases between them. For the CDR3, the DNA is TGTGCCAGCAGCCCCCCGAGGCAGGCGAACTATGGCTACACCTTC. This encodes CASSPPRQANYGYTF.

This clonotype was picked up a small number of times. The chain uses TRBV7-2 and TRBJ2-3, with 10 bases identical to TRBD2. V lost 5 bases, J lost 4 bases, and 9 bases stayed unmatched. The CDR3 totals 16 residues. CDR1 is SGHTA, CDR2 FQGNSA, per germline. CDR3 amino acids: CASSPGVLAGADTQYF. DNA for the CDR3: TGTGCCAGCAGCCCAGGGGTGCTAGCGGGGGCAGATACGCAGTATTTT.

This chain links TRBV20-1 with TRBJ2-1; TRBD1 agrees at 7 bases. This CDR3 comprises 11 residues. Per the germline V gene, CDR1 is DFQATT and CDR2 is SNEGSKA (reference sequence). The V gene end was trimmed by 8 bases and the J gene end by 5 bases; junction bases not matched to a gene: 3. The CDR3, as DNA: TGCAGTTTGGACAGGAACAATGAGCAGTTCTTC. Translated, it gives CSLDRNNEQFF.

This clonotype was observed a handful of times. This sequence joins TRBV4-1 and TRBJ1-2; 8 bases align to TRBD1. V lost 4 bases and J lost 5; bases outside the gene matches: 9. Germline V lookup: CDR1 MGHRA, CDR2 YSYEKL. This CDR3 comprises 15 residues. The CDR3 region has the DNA TGCGCCAGCAGCCCGGTCGGACAGGGCACTTATGGCTACACCTTC. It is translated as CASSPVGQGTYGYTF.

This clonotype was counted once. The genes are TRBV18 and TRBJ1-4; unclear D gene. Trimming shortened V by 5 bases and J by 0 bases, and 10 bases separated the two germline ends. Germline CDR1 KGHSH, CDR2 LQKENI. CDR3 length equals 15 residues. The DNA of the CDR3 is TGTGCCAGCTCAGCTGACTCGACAACTAATGAAAAACTGTTTTTT. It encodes CASSADSTTNEKLFF. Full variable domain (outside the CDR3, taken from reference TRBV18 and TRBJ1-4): NAGVMQNPRHLVRRRGQEARLRCSPMKGHSHVYWYRQLPEEGLKFMVYLQKENIIDESGMPKERFSAEFPKEGPSILRIQQVVRGDSAAYFCASSADSTTNEKLFFGSGTQLSVL.